A single T cell receptor (beta chain) is shown here with its context. V lost 10 bases to trimming and J lost 2 bases, with 12 bases between them. The CDR3 extends over 12 amino acids. Per the germline V gene, CDR1 is MNHEY and CDR2 is SVGAGI. The data derive from a study of control samples from healthy donors and cancer patients. Sequencing was performed with immunoSEQ multiplex PCR; in TCRdb, only in-frame clones are kept and a portion is missing. The sample lists around 49,000 clones, approximately 89% occurring once. The chain joins TRBV6-5 to TRBJ2-7, with unresolved D. This sequence originates from a man in his forties with colorectal cancer. The sample comprised PBMCs. As DNA, the CDR3 is TGTGCCACCCAGACTGGGCCCTACGAGCAGTACTTC. The encoded protein is CATQTGPYEQYF.